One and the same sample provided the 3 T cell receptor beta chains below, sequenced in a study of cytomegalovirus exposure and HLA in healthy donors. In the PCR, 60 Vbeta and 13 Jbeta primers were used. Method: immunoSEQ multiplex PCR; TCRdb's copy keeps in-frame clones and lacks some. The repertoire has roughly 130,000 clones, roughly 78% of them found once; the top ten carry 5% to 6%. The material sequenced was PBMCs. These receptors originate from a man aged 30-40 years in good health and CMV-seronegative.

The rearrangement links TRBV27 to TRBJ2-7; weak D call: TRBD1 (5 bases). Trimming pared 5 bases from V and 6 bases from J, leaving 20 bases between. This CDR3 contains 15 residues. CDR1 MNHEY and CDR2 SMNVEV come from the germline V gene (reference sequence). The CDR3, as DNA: TGTGCCAGCAGTCCCGACAGTGCTGGAAGTCGCGAGCAGTACTTC. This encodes CASSPDSAGSREQYF.

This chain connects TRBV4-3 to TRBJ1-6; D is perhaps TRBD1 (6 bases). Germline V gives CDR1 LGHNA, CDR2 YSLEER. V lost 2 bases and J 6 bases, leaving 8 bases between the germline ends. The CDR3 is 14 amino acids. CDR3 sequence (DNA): TGCGCCAGCAGCCAACCAGGGGCTAATTCACCCCTCCACTTT. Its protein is CASSQPGANSPLHF.

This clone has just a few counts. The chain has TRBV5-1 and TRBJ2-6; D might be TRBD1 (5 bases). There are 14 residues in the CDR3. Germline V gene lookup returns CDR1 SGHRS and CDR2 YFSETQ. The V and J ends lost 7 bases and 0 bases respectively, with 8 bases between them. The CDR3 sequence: CASRQSSGANVLTF. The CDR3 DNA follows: TGCGCCAGCCGACAGAGCTCTGGGGCCAACGTCCTGACTTTC.